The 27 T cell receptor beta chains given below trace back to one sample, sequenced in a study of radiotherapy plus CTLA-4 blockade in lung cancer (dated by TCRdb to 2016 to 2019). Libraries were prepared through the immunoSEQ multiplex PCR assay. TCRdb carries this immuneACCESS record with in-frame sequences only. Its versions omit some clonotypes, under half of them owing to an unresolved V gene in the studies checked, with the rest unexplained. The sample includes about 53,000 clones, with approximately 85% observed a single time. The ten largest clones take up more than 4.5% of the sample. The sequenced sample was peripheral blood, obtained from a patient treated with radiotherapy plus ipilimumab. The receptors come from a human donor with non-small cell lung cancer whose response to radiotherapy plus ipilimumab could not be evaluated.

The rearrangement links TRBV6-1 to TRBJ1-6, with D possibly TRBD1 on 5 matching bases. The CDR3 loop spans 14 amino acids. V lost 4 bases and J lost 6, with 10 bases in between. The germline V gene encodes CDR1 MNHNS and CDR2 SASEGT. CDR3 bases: TGTGCCAGCAGTGGCAGGGTTGGTAATTCACCCCTCCACTTT. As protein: CASSGRVGNSPLHF.

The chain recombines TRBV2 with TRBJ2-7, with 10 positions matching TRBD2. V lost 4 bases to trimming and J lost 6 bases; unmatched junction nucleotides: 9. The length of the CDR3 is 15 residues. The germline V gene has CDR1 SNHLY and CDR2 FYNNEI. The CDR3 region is CASSGPLAGRGEQYF. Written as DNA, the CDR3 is TGTGCCAGCAGTGGCCCACTAGCGGGACGAGGCGAGCAGTACTTC. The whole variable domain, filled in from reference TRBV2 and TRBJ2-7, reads EPEVTQTPSHQVTQMGQEVILRCVPISNHLYFYWYRQILGQKVEFLVSFYNNEISEKSEIFDDQFSVERPDGSNFTLKIRSTKLEDSAMYFCASSGPLAGRGEQYFGPGTRLTVT.

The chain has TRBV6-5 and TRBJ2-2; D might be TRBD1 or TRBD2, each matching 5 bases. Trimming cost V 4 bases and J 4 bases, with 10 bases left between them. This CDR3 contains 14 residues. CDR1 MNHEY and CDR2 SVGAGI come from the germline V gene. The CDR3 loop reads CASSSSGLTGELFF. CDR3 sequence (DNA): TGTGCCAGCAGTTCCTCGGGGCTCACCGGGGAGCTGTTTTTT.

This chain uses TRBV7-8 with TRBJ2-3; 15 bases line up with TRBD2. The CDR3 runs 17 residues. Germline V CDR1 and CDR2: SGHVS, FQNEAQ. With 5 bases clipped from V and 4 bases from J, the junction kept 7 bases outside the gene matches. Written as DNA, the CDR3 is TGTGCCAGCAGCGAAGGACTAGCGGGAGGGTGGGCAGATACGCAGTATTTT. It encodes CASSEGLAGGWADTQYF.

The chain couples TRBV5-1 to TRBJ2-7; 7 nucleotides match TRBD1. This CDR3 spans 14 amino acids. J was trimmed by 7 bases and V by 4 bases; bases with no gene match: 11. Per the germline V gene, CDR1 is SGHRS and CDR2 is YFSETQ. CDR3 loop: CASSRIGGQQEQYF. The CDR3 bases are TGCGCCAGCAGCCGAATAGGGGGACAGCAAGAGCAGTACTTC.

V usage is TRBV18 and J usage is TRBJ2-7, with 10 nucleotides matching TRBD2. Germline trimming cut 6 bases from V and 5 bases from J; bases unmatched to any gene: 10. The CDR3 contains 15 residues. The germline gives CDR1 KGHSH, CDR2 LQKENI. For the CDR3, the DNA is TGTGCCAGCTCCCCCCTAGCGGGAGAAGCCCACGAGCAGTACTTC. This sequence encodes CASSPLAGEAHEQYF.

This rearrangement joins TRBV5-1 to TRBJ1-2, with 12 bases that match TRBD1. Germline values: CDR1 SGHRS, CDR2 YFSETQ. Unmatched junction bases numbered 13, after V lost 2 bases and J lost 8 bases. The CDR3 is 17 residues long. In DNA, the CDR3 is TGCGCCAGCAGCTTCGACCCGGGCCGGGACAGGGGGCACGGCTACACCTTC. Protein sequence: CASSFDPGRDRGHGYTF.

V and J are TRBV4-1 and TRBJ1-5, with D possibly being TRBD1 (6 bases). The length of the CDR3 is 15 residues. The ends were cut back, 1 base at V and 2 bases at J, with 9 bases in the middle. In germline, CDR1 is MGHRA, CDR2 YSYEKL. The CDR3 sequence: CASSQAGVGNQPQHF. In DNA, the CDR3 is TGCGCCAGCAGCCAAGCAGGGGTAGGCAATCAGCCCCAGCATTTT.

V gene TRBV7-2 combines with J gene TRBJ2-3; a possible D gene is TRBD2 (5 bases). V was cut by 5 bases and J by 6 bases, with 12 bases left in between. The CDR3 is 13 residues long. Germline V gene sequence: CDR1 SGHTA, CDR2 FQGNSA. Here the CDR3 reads CASSADPGDTQYF. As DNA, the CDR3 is TGTGCCAGCAGCGCCGATCCGGGGGATACGCAGTATTTT.

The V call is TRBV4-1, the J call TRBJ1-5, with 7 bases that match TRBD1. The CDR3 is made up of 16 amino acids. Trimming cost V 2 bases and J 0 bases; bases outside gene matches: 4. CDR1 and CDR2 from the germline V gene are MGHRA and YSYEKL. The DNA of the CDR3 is TGCGCCAGCAGCCAATTCGGACAGGATAGCAATCAGCCCCAGCATTTT. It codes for CASSQFGQDSNQPQHF.

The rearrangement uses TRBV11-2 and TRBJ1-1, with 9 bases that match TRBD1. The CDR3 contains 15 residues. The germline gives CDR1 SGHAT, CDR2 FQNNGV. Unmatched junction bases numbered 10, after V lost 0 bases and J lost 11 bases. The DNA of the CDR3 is TGTGCCAGCAGCTTAGAACAGGGGGCGATTCTGAATGCTTTCTTT. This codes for CASSLEQGAILNAFF.

The CDR3 DNA follows: TGTGCCAGCTCACCACCGGCTGGACTAGTGGTCAATGAGCAGTTCTTC. It specifies CASSPPAGLVVNEQFF. The genes are TRBV18 and TRBJ2-1, with 7 nucleotides matching TRBD2. The junction had 8 bases not matched to a gene; V was cut back by 0 bases and J by 6 bases. CDR1 is KGHSH, CDR2 LQKENI, per germline. This CDR3 comprises 16 residues.

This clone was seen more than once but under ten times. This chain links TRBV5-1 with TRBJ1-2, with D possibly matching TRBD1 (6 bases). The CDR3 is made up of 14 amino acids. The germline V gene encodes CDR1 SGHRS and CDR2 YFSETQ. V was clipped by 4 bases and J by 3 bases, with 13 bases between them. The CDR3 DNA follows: TGCGCCAGCAGCCTGACAGGCCCCCACTATGGCTACACCTTC. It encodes CASSLTGPHYGYTF. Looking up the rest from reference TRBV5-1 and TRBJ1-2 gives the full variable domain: KAGVTQTPRYLIKTRGQQVTLSCSPISGHRSVSWYQQTPGQGLQFLFEYFSETQRNKGNFPGRFSGRQFSNSRSEMNVSTLELGDSALYLCASSLTGPHYGYTFGSGTRLTVV.

The CDR3 region is CASSYRGARENIQYF. CDR3 DNA sequence: TGTGCCAGCAGCTACAGGGGGGCAAGGGAAAACATTCAGTACTTC. The chain links TRBV5-8 to TRBJ2-4, with 8 bases aligning to TRBD1. The V and J ends lost 3 bases and 5 bases, in that order; junction bases with no gene match: 7. In germline, CDR1 is SGHTS, CDR2 YDEGEE. This CDR3 has 15 residues.

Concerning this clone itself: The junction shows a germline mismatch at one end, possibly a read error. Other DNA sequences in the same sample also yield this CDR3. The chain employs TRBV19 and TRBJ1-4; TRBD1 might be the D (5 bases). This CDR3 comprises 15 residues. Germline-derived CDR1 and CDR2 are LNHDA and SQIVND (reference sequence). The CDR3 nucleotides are TGTGCCAGTAGTACCGTCGGGGGGGAGCGTGAAAAACTATTTTTT. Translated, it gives CASSTVGGEREKLFF.

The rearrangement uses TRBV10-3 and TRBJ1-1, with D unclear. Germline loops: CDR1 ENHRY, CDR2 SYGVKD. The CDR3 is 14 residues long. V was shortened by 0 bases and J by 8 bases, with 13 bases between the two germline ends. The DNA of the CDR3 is TGTGCCATCAGTGAGTCGAGAGGGAACGCCGAAGCTTTCTTT. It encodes CAISESRGNAEAFF.

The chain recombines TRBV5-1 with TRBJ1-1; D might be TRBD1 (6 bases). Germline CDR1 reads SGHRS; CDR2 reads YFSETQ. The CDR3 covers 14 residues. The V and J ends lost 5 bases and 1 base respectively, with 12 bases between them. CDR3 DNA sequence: TGCGCCAGCAGGGGGGGGGCGACGAACACTGAAGCTTTCTTT. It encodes CASRGGATNTEAFF.

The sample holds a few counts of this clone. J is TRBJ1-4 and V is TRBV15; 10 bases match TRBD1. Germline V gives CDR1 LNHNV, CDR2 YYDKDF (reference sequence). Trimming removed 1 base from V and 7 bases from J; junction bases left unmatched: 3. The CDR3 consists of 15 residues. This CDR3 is CATSRGGQGSEKLFF. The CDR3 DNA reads TGTGCCACCAGCAGAGGGGGACAGGGGAGTGAAAAACTGTTTTTT.

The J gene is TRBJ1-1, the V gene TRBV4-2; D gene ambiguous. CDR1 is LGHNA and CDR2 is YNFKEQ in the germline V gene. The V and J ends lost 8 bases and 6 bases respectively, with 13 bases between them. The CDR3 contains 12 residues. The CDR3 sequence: CASGPPGAEAFF. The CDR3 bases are TGTGCCAGCGGACCACCCGGGGCTGAAGCTTTCTTT.

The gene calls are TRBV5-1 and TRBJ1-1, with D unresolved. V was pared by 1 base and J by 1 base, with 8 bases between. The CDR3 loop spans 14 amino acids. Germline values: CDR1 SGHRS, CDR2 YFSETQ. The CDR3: CASSLSRRNTEAFF. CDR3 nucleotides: TGCGCCAGCAGCTTGTCAAGGAGGAACACTGAAGCTTTCTTT.

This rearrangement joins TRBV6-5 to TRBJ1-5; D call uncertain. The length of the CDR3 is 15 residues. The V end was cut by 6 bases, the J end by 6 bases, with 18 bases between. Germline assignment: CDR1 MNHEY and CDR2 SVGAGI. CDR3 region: CASSAGFHSGQPQHF. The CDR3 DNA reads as TGTGCCAGCAGCGCCGGGTTCCATTCCGGTCAGCCCCAGCATTTT.

The CDR3 DNA sequence: TGTGCCAGCAGCCCTAAGCCGAGGACAGCCACGTACTTC. Translated: CASSPKPRTATYF. The chain has TRBV7-8 and TRBJ2-5; tentatively, D is TRBD1 (6 bases). In germline, CDR1 is SGHVS, CDR2 FQNEAQ. This CDR3 has 13 residues. With 5 bases removed from V and 13 bases from J, the gap between germline ends came to 20 bases.

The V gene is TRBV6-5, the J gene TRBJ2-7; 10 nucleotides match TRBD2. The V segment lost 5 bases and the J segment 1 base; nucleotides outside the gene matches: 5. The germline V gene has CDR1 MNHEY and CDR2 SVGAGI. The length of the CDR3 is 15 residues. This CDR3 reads CASSRKLAGSYEQYF. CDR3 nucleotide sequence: TGTGCCAGCAGTCGAAAACTAGCGGGGTCCTACGAGCAGTACTTC.

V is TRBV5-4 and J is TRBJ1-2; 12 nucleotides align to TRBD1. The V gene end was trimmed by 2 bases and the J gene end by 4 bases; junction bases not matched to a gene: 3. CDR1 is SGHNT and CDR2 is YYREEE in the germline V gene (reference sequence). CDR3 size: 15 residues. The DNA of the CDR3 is TGTGCCAGCAGCTTAGGGACAGGGGGCGTCTATGGCTACACCTTC. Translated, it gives CASSLGTGGVYGYTF.

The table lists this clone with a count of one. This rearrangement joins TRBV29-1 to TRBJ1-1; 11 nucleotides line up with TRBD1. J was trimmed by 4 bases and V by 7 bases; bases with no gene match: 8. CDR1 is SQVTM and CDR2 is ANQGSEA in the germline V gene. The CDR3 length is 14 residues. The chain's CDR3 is CSGVEGTGGTEAFF. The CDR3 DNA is TGCAGCGGCGTGGAAGGGACAGGGGGCACTGAAGCTTTCTTT. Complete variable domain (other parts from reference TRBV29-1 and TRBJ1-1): SAVISQKPSRDICQRGTSLTIQCQVDSQVTMMFWYRQQPGQSLTLIATANQGSEATYESGFVIDKFPISRPNLTFSTLTVSNMSPEDSSIYLCSGVEGTGGTEAFFGQGTRLTVV.

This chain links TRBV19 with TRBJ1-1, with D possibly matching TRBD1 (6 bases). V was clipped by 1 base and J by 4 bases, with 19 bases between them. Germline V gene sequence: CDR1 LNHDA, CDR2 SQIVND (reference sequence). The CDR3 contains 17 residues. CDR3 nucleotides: TGTGCCAGTAGTATAGCCCGATTAGGGGGTTTAGGCACTGAAGCTTTCTTT. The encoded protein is CASSIARLGGLGTEAFF. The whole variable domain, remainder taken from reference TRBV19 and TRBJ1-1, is DGGITQSPKYLFRKEGQNVTLSCEQNLNHDAMYWYRQDPGQGLRLIYYSQIVNDFQKGDIAEGYSVSREKKESFPLTVTSAQKNPTAFYLCASSIARLGGLGTEAFFGQGTRLTVV.

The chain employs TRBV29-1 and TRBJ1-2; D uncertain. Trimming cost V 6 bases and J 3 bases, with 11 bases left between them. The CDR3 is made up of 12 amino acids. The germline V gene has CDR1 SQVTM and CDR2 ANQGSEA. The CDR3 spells CSVAEDDYGYTF. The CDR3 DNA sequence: TGCAGCGTCGCAGAGGATGACTATGGCTACACCTTC.